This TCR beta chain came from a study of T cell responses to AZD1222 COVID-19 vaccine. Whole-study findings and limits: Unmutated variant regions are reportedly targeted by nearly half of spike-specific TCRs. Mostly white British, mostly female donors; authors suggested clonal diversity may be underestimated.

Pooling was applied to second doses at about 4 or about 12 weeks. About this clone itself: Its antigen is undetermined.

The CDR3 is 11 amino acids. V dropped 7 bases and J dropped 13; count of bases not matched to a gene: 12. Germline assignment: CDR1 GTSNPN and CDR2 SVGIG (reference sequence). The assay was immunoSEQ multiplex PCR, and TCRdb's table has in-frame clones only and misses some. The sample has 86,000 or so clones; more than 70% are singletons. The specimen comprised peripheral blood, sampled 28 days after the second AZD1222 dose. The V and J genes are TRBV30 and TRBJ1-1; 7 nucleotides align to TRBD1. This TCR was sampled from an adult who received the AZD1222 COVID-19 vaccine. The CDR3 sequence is CAYVQGVRSFF. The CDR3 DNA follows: TGTGCCTACGTCCAGGGGGTAAGGAGTTTCTTT.